The present T cell receptor (beta chain) was sequenced within a study of T cell responses to AZD1222 COVID-19 vaccine. Remarks on this clone: Antigen: not known.

Sequencing used immunoSEQ multiplex PCR; TCRdb keeps in-frame clones, though not all of them. This table holds around 140,000 clones, more than 85% found once. Study findings and constraints: Baseline seropositivity occurred in only 5 to 7 AZD1222 recipients. Repertoire sampling happened only post peak T cell response. Within unmutated variant regions lay the reported targets of nearly half of spike-specific TCRs.

This TCR was sampled from an adult in good health. The sample here was peripheral blood, taken on day 0 of AZD1222 vaccination.

This CDR3 reads CASSPGLKTEAFF. CDR3 DNA: TGTGCCAGCAGTCCTGGGTTAAAGACTGAAGCTTTCTTT. The genes are TRBV27 and TRBJ1-1; unclear D gene. Germline V gives CDR1 MNHEY, CDR2 SMNVEV (reference sequence). V lost 5 bases and J 5 bases, leaving 12 bases between the germline ends. The CDR3 covers 13 residues.